The clone carrying this TCR beta chain was observed a single time. A multiplex PCR was run with 60 Vbeta primers and 13 Jbeta primers. TCRdb's copy holds only in-frame clones and misses some; the assay was immunoSEQ multiplex PCR. This sample has 150,000 to 200,000 clones; around 79% occur once, and the top ten carry approximately 2.3%. This sample is part of a study of cytomegalovirus exposure and HLA in healthy donors. This clonotype was obtained from a female donor in good health and CMV-seronegative. Sequenced input: PBMCs.

The CDR3 region has the DNA TGTGCCAGCAGTGACCTGGTTGGTGAGGATTCACCCCTCCACTTT. Amino acid sequence: CASSDLVGEDSPLHF. This chain links TRBV25-1 with TRBJ1-6, with D unclear. This CDR3 is built from 15 residues. Germline V lookup: CDR1 MGHDK, CDR2 SYGVNS. V lost 3 bases and J lost 8, with 14 bases in between.